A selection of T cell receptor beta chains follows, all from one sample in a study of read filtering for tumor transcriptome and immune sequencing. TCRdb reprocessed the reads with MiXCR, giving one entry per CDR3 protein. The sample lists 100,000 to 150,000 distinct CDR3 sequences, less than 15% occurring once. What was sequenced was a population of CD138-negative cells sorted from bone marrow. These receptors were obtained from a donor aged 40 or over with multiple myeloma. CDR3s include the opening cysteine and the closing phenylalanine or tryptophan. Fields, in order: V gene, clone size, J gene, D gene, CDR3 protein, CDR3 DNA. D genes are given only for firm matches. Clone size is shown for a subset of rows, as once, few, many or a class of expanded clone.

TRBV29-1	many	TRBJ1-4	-	CSASNEKLFF	TGCAGCGCCTCAAATGAAAAACTGTTTTTT
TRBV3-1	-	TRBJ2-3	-	CASSKRLTDTQYF	TGTGCCAGCAGCAAACGACTGACAGATACGCAGTATTTT
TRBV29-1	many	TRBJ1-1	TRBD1	CSGDRGDEAFF	TGCAGCGGAGACAGGGGAGATGAAGCTTTCTTT
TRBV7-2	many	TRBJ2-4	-	CASSLQRAKNIQYF	TGTGCCAGCAGCTTACAGAGAGCCAAAAACATTCAGTACTTC
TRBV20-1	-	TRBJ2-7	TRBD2	CSASLLAGTNEQYF	TGCAGTGCTAGCTTGCTAGCGGGAACGAATGAGCAGTACTTC
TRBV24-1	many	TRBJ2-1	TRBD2	CATSDGGREGEQFF	TGTGCCACCAGTGATGGCGGGAGGGAGGGTGAGCAGTTCTTC
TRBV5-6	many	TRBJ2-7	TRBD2	CASSLGLEIYEQYF	TGTGCCAGCAGCCTGGGACTAGAGATATACGAGCAGTACTTC
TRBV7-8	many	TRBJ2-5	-	CASSVQETQYF	TGTGCCAGCAGCGTCCAAGAGACCCAGTACTTC
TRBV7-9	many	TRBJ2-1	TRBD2	CASSLKSGTKRLTTWGDEQFF	TGTGCCAGCAGCTTAAAGTCGGGGACTAAACGATTAACCACCTGGGGCGATGAGCAGTTCTTC
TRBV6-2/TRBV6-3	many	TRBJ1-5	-	CASSRTGGSGQPQHF	TGTGCCAGCTCCAGGACGGGGGGATCAGGTCAGCCCCAGCATTTT
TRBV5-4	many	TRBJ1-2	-	CASSLDGSFYGYTF	TGTGCCAGCAGCTTGGACGGTAGTTTCTATGGCTACACCTTC
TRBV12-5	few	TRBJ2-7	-	CASGYQALGEQYF	TGTGCTAGTGGTTACCAGGCTTTAGGTGAGCAGTACTTC
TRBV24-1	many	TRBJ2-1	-	CATSNSFNEQFF	TGTGCCACCAGTAATTCGTTCAATGAGCAGTTCTTC
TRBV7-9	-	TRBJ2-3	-	CASSSAGSPWDTQYF	TGTGCCAGCAGCTCCGCTGGATCGCCTTGGGATACGCAGTATTTT
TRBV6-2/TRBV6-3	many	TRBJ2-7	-	CASSYPIVKVTLSYEQYF	TGTGCCAGCAGTTACCCCATCGTAAAGGTGACCCTATCCTACGAGCAGTACTTC
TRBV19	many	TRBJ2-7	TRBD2	CASSISGRAVYEQYF	TGTGCCAGTAGTATCTCGGGGAGGGCAGTCTACGAGCAGTACTTC
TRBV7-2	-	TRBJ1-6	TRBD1	CASRATGQGPYSPLHF	TGTGCCAGCAGGGCTACGGGACAGGGGCCGTATTCACCCCTCCACTTT
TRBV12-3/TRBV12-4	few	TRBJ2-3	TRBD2	CASRLTSGRWEDTQYF	TGTGCCAGCAGACTGACTAGCGGGAGGTGGGAGGATACGCAGTATTTT
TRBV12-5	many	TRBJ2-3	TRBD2	CASGYSGSGTDTQYF	TGTGCTAGTGGCTATAGCGGGAGTGGGACAGATACGCAGTATTTT
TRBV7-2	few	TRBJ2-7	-	CASSPLGGSEREQYF	TGTGCCAGCAGTCCCCTGGGCGGGTCAGAGAGAGAGCAGTACTTC
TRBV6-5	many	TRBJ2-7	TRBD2	CASSRTSGREQYF	TGTGCCAGCAGTCGGACTAGCGGGAGAGAACAGTACTTC
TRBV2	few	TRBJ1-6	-	CASKVETGELPYNSPLHF	TGTGCCAGCAAGGTCGAAACGGGGGAGCTTCCCTATAATTCACCCCTCCACTTT
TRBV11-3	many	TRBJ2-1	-	CASSSTSTYNEQFF	TGTGCCAGCAGCTCGACTAGTACTTACAATGAGCAGTTCTTC
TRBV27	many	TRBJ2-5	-	CASSLAGSGRETQYF	TGTGCCAGCAGTTTAGCGGGATCAGGGAGGGAGACCCAGTACTTC
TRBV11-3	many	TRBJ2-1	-	CASSSRDNLYNEQFF	TGTGCCAGCAGCTCCCGGGACAACCTCTACAATGAGCAGTTCTTC
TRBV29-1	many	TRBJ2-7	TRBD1	CSVRTGEGGEQYF	TGCAGCGTTCGGACAGGGGAAGGGGGCGAGCAGTACTTC
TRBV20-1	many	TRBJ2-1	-	CSARGAGINEQFF	TGCAGTGCTAGAGGTGCAGGTATCAATGAGCAGTTCTTC
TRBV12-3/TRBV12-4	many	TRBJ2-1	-	CASSLAGALGNEQFF	TGTGCCAGCAGTTTAGCGGGGGCTCTGGGCAATGAGCAGTTCTTC
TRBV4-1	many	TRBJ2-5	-	CASSLAYQETQYF	TGCGCCAGCAGCCTGGCCTACCAAGAGACCCAGTACTTC
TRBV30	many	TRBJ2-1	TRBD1	CAWETGASVNEQFF	TGTGCCTGGGAAACAGGGGCATCTGTAAATGAGCAGTTCTTC
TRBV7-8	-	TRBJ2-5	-	CASSLATTAQETQYF	TGTGCCAGCAGCTTAGCGACTACAGCCCAAGAGACCCAGTACTTC
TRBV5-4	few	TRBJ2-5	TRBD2	CASSSAGTSWETQYF	TGTGCCAGCAGCTCGGCCGGGACTAGCTGGGAGACCCAGTACTTC
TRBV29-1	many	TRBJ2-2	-	CSAAGTTGELFF	TGCAGCGCAGCAGGGACCACCGGGGAGCTGTTTTTT
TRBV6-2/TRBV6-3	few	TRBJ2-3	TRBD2	CASSYYRLAGWSLTQYF	TGTGCCAGCAGTTACTACAGACTAGCGGGATGGAGTCTTACGCAGTATTTT
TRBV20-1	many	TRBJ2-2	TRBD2	CSARDPSGHGELFF	TGCAGTGCTAGAGATCCTAGCGGGCACGGGGAGCTGTTTTTT
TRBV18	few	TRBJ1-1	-	CASSPQGEVAFF	TGTGCCAGCTCACCACAGGGTGAGGTAGCTTTCTTT
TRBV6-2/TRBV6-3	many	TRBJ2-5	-	CASSYGGGPETQYF	TGTGCCAGCAGTTACGGTGGGGGTCCAGAGACCCAGTACTTC
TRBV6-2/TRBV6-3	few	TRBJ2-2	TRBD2	CASRRLAGGAGELFF	TGTGCCAGCAGGAGGCTAGCGGGAGGAGCCGGGGAGCTGTTTTTT
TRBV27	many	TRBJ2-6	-	CASSSPLGRLSGANVLTF	TGTGCCAGCAGTTCGCCCCTAGGACGCCTCTCTGGGGCCAACGTCCTGACTTTC
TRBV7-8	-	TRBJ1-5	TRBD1	CASSLDRGGQTQHF	TGTGCCAGCAGCCTAGACAGGGGTGGACAGACCCAGCATTTT
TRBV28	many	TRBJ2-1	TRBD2	CASSLPGTSFPYNEQFF	TGTGCCAGCAGTTTACCCGGGACTAGCTTCCCCTACAATGAGCAGTTCTTC
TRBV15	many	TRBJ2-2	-	CATSRGLNTGELFF	TGTGCCACCAGCAGAGGGCTTAACACCGGGGAGCTGTTTTTT
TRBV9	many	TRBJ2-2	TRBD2	CASSARKAGSAGELFF	TGTGCCAGCAGCGCAAGAAAAGCGGGATCGGCCGGGGAGCTGTTTTTT
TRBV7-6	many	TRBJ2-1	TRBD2	CASSYRPGTRTKNEQFF	TGTGCCAGCAGCTACCGCCCCGGGACTAGAACTAAGAATGAGCAGTTCTTC
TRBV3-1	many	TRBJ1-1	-	CASSLSTLGDTEAFF	TGTGCCAGCTCCCTTAGTACCCTGGGCGACACTGAAGCTTTCTTT
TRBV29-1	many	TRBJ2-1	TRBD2	CSPESGGGEQFF	TGCAGCCCGGAGTCGGGAGGAGGAGAACAGTTCTTC
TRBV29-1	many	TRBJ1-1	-	CSVEVSEGRNTEAFF	TGCAGCGTTGAAGTGAGCGAGGGGCGGAACACTGAAGCTTTCTTT
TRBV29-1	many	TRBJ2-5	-	CSVDSPGARETQYF	TGCAGCGTTGACTCTCCTGGCGCGCGGGAGACCCAGTACTTC
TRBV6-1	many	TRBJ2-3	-	CASSVGSPTDTQYF	TGTGCCAGCAGTGTCGGCAGTCCCACAGATACGCAGTATTTT
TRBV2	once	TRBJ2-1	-	CARGPRLNEQFF	TGTGCCAGGGGACCCCGCCTCAATGAGCAGTTCTTC
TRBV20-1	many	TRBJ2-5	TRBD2	CSASTLAGAETQYF	TGCAGTGCGAGTACCCTAGCGGGAGCAGAGACCCAGTACTTC
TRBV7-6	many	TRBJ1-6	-	CASSLGVAGYLNSPLHF	TGTGCCAGCAGCTTAGGGGTGGCAGGCTATCTGAATTCACCCCTCCACTTT
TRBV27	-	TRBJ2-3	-	CASSRGLADTQYF	TGTGCCAGCAGCCGGGGACTGGCAGATACGCAGTATTTT
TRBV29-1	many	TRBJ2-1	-	CSVPQVFNEQFF	TGCAGCGTCCCCCAAGTTTTCAATGAGCAGTTCTTC